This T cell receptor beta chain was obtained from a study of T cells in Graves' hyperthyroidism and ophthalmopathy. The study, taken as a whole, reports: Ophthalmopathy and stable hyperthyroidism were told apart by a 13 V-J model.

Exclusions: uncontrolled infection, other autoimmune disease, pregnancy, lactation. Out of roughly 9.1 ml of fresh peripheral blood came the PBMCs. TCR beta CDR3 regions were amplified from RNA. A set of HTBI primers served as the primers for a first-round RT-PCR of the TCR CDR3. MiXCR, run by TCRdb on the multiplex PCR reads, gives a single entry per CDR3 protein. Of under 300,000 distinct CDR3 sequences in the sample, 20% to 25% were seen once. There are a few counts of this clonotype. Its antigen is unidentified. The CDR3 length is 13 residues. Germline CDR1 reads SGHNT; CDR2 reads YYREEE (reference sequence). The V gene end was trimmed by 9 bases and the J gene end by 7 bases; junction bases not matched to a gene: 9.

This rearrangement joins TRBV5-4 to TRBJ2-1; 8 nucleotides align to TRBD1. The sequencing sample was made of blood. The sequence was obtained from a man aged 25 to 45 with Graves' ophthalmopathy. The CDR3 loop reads CATSGGARNEQFF. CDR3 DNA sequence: TGTGCCACTTCAGGGGGCGCGAGGAATGAGCAGTTCTTC.